This TCR beta chain was sequenced during a study of OX40 agonist ivuxolimab in advanced cancers. Regarding the study as a whole: In CD8+ T cells, expanded clones were on average more numerous than in CD4+.

Comments on this clone: Its antigen is currently unknown.

Profiling relied on immunoSEQ multiplex PCR, and the TCRdb table lists in-frame clones only, not all of them. The sample includes roughly 80,000 clones, less than 95% of them seen just once. Trimming cost V 3 bases and J 1 base; bases outside gene matches: 2. CDR1 and CDR2 from the germline V gene are SGHDT and YYEEEE. The CDR3 has 15 amino acids. This rearrangement joins TRBV5-6 to TRBJ2-2; the match to TRBD1 covers 8 bases. Sample: CD4+ or CD8+ T cells sorted from blood, taken in a trial of the OX40 agonist ivuxolimab. The origin of this receptor is an adult with an advanced solid tumor such as melanoma, head and neck, liver or kidney cancer. Written as DNA, the CDR3 is TGTGCCAGCAGCTGGGGACAGGTGAACACCGGGGAGCTGTTTTTT. Translated, it gives CASSWGQVNTGELFF.